This is a list of T cell receptor beta chains from one sample in a study of human T cells and chemical hapten exposure. A single record per CDR3 protein comes from TCRdb applying MiXCR to the RACE reads. This sample yields 70,000 or so distinct CDR3 sequences, of which over 8.5% are seen a single time; roughly 1.4% belongs to the top ten. Source: whole blood, taken in connection with sensitization to the hapten diphenylcyclopropenone (DPC). The source is a woman aged 50 to 60 with alopecia areata. Some clones in this sample may be carry-over from other donors' samples. Each CDR3 is given without its conserved first and last residue. The order of the fields is V gene, J gene, CDR3 protein.

v_gene: TRBV7-2; j_gene: TRBJ2-3; CDR3aa: ASSLASGGGGTDTQY
v_gene: TRBV12-3/TRBV12-4; j_gene: TRBJ1-3; CDR3aa: ASSRETGDSGNTIY
v_gene: TRBV7-7; j_gene: TRBJ2-5; CDR3aa: ASSLALGQQETQY
v_gene: TRBV24-1; j_gene: TRBJ2-2; CDR3aa: ATRPAGESTGELF
v_gene: TRBV6-6; j_gene: TRBJ2-2; CDR3aa: ASRRGSNTGELF
v_gene: TRBV20-1; j_gene: TRBJ2-7; CDR3aa: SAKDYEQY
v_gene: TRBV7-9; j_gene: TRBJ2-7; CDR3aa: ASSLSRTTGPHYEQY
v_gene: TRBV7-6; j_gene: TRBJ2-3; CDR3aa: ASSSTSGTQY
v_gene: TRBV14; j_gene: TRBJ2-7; CDR3aa: ASSQYWDYEQY
v_gene: TRBV3-1; j_gene: TRBJ2-3; CDR3aa: ASSGGSTDTQY
v_gene: TRBV19; j_gene: TRBJ1-2; CDR3aa: ASSMGQGHYGYT
v_gene: TRBV29-1; j_gene: TRBJ1-2; CDR3aa: SAGRGNGYT
v_gene: TRBV28; j_gene: TRBJ2-3; CDR3aa: ASSPGGGGPTDTQY
v_gene: TRBV11-2; j_gene: TRBJ1-1; CDR3aa: ASSLEPNTEAF
v_gene: TRBV20-1; j_gene: TRBJ2-5; CDR3aa: SARGPGYGTQY
v_gene: TRBV18; j_gene: TRBJ2-1; CDR3aa: ASSPPGQGNVNEQF
v_gene: TRBV2; j_gene: TRBJ2-7; CDR3aa: ASSEGPGSPAYEQY
v_gene: TRBV6-6; j_gene: TRBJ1-2; CDR3aa: ASSGGALNYGYT
v_gene: TRBV12-3/TRBV12-4; j_gene: TRBJ2-1; CDR3aa: ASTPTPHEQF
v_gene: TRBV12-5; j_gene: TRBJ2-2; CDR3aa: ASGLIQGAPTGELF
v_gene: TRBV9; j_gene: TRBJ2-7; CDR3aa: ASSVNSGPALNYEQY
v_gene: TRBV6-2/TRBV6-3; j_gene: TRBJ2-1; CDR3aa: ASSPRHYEQF
v_gene: TRBV6-5; j_gene: TRBJ1-3; CDR3aa: ASSLFDSSSGNTIY
v_gene: TRBV6-5; j_gene: TRBJ2-7; CDR3aa: ASSSSGVREQY
v_gene: TRBV5-1; j_gene: TRBJ1-6; CDR3aa: ASSLEGLFYSPLH
v_gene: TRBV11-2; j_gene: TRBJ2-1; CDR3aa: ASSPGGGSSYNEQF